This TCR beta chain was captured in a study of T cells after posttransplantation cyclophosphamide. The study's findings and limits: TRB overlap between skin or GI tissue T cells and blood was limited. Recipient CMV seropositivity and CMV reactivation strongly tracked TRB clonality. Donor CD8+ memory clones often dominated recipient blood repertoires at later times.

Profiled with immunoSEQ multiplex PCR; TCRdb holds only in-frame clones, not every one. Among tens of thousands of clones listed, roughly 92% were seen once. In regard to this clone: Its target is unknown. The same CDR3 is also encoded by other DNA sequences in this sample.

The related graft donor's blood sample was taken on the day of bone marrow donation. V lost 5 bases and J 2 bases, leaving 9 bases between the germline ends. Germline V gene lookup returns CDR1 LNHDA and CDR2 SQIVND (reference sequence). The length of the CDR3 is 13 residues. The sequencing sample was made of PBMCs. This chain joins TRBV19 and TRBJ1-2; D uncertain. The TCR comes from a woman aged 45-65 years in good health and a related stem cell transplant donor. Written as DNA, the CDR3 is TGTGCCAGTAGTCCTCGGGGAAACTATGGCTACACCTTC. Translated: CASSPRGNYGYTF.